A selection of T cell receptor beta chains follows, all from one sample in a study of CD8+ T cells in alopecia areata. Using immunoSEQ multiplex PCR, the repertoire was profiled, and TCRdb retains in-frame clones only, with some absent. The sample contains some 220,000 clones, more than 45% of which appear only once. The sample was CD4+ T cells sorted from blood, taken at week 4, from a patient treated with tofacitinib. The origin of the receptors is a human donor with alopecia areata. Both conserved end residues are part of each CDR3. D genes are given only for firm matches. The size of a clone is reported for some rows only, either as once, few or many, or as a class for expanded clones.

clone_size,d_call,v_call,j_call,cdr3_aa,cdr3_nt
-,TRBD1,TRBV5-1,TRBJ1-6,CASSQPGQGDSPLHF,TGCGCCAGCAGCCAACCGGGACAGGGGGATTCACCCCTCCACTTT
-,TRBD1,TRBV5-1,TRBJ2-7,CASSRVQGEQYF,TGCGCCAGCAGCCGGGTACAGGGGGAGCAGTACTTC
-,TRBD1,TRBV4-3,TRBJ2-7,CASSQGGTGDYEQYF,TGCGCCAGCAGCCAGGGCGGGACAGGAGACTACGAGCAGTACTTC
-,-,TRBV5-6,TRBJ2-1,CASSARQVLGRDEQFF,TGTGCCAGCAGCGCGAGACAGGTCCTCGGGCGGGATGAGCAGTTCTTC
few,-,TRBV2,TRBJ2-2,CASSRGSTGELFF,TGTGCCAGCAGTCGGGGGAGCACCGGGGAGCTGTTTTTT
-,-,TRBV6-5,TRBJ1-2,CASSYAGSVGYGYTF,TGTGCCAGCAGTTACGCCGGGTCGGTAGGCTATGGCTACACCTTC
-,-,TRBV30,TRBJ1-2,CAWSAAANYGYTF,TGTGCCTGGAGTGCGGCAGCTAACTATGGCTACACCTTC
few,-,TRBV19,TRBJ2-7,CASSPRDLGEQYF,TGTGCCAGTAGTCCCAGGGACTTAGGTGAACAGTACTTC
once,-,TRBV6-1,TRBJ2-7,CASSGPWTATYEQYF,TGTGCCAGCAGTGGGCCGTGGACAGCGACCTACGAGCAGTACTTC
-,TRBD2,TRBV13,TRBJ2-7,CASRVAGESYEQYF,TGTGCCAGCAGGGTAGCGGGGGAGTCCTACGAGCAGTACTTC
few,-,TRBV19,TRBJ1-2,CASSQGESGYTF,TGTGCCAGTTCGCAAGGGGAAAGTGGCTACACCTTC
-,-,TRBV5-1,TRBJ1-1,CASRTRDKNTEAFF,TGCGCCAGCAGAACCCGGGACAAGAACACTGAAGCTTTCTTT
-,-,TRBV7-2,TRBJ1-1,CASSLRQVGTEAFF,TGTGCCAGCAGCCTCAGACAGGTGGGAACTGAAGCTTTCTTT
-,-,TRBV6-5,TRBJ2-6,CPRAGSGANVLTF,TGTCCCCGAGCGGGCTCTGGGGCCAACGTCCTGACTTTC
-,-,TRBV4-3,TRBJ2-5,CASSQDVSGAGSETQYF,TGCGCCAGCAGCCAAGATGTTTCAGGGGCCGGTTCGGAGACCCAGTACTTC
-,TRBD1,TRBV7-6,TRBJ2-7,CASSLVGTGDLEQYF,TGTGCCAGCAGCTTAGTAGGGACAGGGGACCTGGAGCAGTACTTC
few,-,TRBV5-6,TRBJ2-7,CASSDLGLPPYEQYF,TGTGCCAGCAGCGACTTGGGACTCCCACCCTACGAGCAGTACTTC
-,TRBD1,TRBV11-2,TRBJ1-2,CASSSRDRSNYGYTF,TGTGCCAGCAGCTCCAGGGACAGGTCCAACTATGGCTACACCTTC
-,-,TRBV5-1,TRBJ2-5,CASSLALRGAEETQYF,TGCGCCAGCAGCTTGGCCCTCAGGGGGGCAGAAGAGACCCAGTACTTC
-,TRBD1,TRBV5-6,TRBJ2-5,CASSRGQVYQETQYF,TGTGCCAGCAGCCGGGGACAGGTCTACCAAGAGACCCAGTACTTC
-,TRBD1,TRBV2,TRBJ1-2,CASGTGIGYTF,TGTGCCAGCGGGACAGGGATCGGCTACACCTTC
few,TRBD1,TRBV2,TRBJ2-6,CASTTTGTGANVLTF,TGTGCCAGCACCACGACAGGGACTGGGGCCAACGTCCTGACTTTC
-,-,TRBV19,TRBJ1-2,CASSPQVRDYGYTF,TGTGCCAGTAGCCCACAGGTCCGGGACTATGGCTACACCTTC
-,-,TRBV5-1,TRBJ1-2,CASSLEGRYGYTF,TGCGCCAGCAGCTTGGAGGGGCGCTATGGCTACACCTTC
-,TRBD1,TRBV7-9,TRBJ2-5,CASSATGTETQYF,TGTGCCAGCAGCGCGACAGGGACAGAGACCCAGTACTTC
few,TRBD1,TRBV10-3,TRBJ1-1,CATSDRRNTEAFF,TGTGCCACTTCGGACAGGAGGAACACTGAAGCTTTCTTT
-,-,TRBV6-5,TRBJ1-1,CASSEDGNTEAFF,TGTGCCAGCAGCGAGGACGGGAACACTGAAGCTTTCTTT